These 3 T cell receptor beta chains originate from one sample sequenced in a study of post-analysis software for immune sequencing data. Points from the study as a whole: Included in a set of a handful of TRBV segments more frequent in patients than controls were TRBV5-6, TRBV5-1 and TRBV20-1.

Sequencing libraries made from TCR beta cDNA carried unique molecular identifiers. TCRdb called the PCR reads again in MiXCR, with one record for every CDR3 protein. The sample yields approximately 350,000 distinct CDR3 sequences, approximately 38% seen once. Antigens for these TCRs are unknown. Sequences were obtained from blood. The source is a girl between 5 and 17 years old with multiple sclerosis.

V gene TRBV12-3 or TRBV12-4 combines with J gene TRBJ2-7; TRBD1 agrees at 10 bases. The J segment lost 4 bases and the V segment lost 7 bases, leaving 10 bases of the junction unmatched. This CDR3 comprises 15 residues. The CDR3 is CASTHTGTGVYEQYF. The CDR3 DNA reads TGTGCCAGCACTCACACCGGGACAGGGGTTTACGAGCAGTACTTC.

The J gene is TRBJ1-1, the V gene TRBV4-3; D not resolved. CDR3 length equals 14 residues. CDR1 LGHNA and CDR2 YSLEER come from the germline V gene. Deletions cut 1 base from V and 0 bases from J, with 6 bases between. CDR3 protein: CASSQARMNTEAFF. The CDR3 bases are TGCGCCAGCAGCCAAGCTCGGATGAACACTGAAGCTTTCTTT.

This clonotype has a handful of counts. The CDR3 here is CASSLNGGAGYGYTF. CDR3 nucleotide sequence: TGTGCCAGCAGTTTAAACGGGGGCGCGGGCTATGGCTACACCTTC. The chain combines TRBV12-3 or TRBV12-4 with TRBJ1-2, with a possible D match to TRBD1 (6 bases). V was cut by 2 bases and J by 4 bases, with 14 bases left in between. CDR3 length equals 15 residues.